The source of this TCR beta chain is a study of beta chain features in type 1 diabetes. Overall study results and limits: Moderate yet significant TCRB CDR3 shortening was seen in Type 1 diabetes patients in all four CD4+ subsets. Amplification by PCR could prefer shorter templates, with the same effect in patients and controls.

Each population that was sorted was more than 98% pure. The V end lost 5 bases, the J end lost 5 bases, and 21 bases lay between the germline ends. There are 16 residues in the CDR3. Germline V lookup: CDR1 MDHEN, CDR2 SYDVKM. The study reverse transcribed the entire isolated RNA, so it sequenced expressed TCRB transcripts. Sequenced by immunoSEQ multiplex PCR; TCRdb stores in-frame clones only, minus some. The sample has about 260,000 clones, about 70% seen once. In regard to this clone: What it recognizes is unknown.

This chain uses TRBV28 with TRBJ2-5; D uncertain. The sequenced sample was naive CD4+ T cells from blood. The TCR comes from a man aged 25-45 years in good health. This chain's CDR3 is CASSPTYLVGGETQYF. In DNA form, the CDR3 reads TGTGCCAGCAGTCCAACGTACCTCGTCGGTGGGGAGACCCAGTACTTC.